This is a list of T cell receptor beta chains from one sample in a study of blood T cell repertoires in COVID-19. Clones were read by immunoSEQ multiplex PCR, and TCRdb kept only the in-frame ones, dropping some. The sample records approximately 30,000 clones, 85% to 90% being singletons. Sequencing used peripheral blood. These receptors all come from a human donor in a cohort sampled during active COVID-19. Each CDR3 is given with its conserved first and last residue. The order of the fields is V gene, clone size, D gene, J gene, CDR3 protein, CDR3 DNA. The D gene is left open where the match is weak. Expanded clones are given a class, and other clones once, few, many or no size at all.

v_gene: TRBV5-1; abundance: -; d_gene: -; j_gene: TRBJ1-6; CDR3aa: CASSLGVGRKSPLHF; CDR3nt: TGCGCCAGCAGCTTGGGTGTAGGGAGGAAATCACCCCTCCACTTT
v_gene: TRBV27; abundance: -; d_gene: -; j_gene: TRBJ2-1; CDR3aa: CASSLLGAILNEQFF; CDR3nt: TGTGCCAGCAGCCTACTGGGGGCTATTCTCAATGAGCAGTTCTTC
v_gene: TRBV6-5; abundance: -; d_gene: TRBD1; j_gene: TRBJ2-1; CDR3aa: CASSYPGQLNYNEQFF; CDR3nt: TGTGCCAGCAGTTATCCGGGACAGCTAAATTACAATGAGCAGTTCTTC
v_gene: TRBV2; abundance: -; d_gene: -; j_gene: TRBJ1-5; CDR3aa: CASSYSPNSNQPQHF; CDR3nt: TGTGCCAGCAGCTATAGCCCCAATAGCAATCAGCCCCAGCATTTT
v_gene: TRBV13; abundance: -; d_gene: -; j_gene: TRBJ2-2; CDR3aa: CASSFSSRTGELFF; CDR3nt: TGTGCCAGCAGCTTCTCTTCCCGGACCGGGGAGCTGTTTTTT
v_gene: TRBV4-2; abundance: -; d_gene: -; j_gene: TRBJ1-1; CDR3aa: CASSHGKNTEAFF; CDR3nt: TGTGCCAGCAGCCACGGGAAGAACACTGAAGCTTTCTTT
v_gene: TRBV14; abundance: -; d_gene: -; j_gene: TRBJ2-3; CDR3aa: CASSQLESSTQYF; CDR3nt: TGTGCCAGCAGCCAGCTAGAGTCAAGTACGCAGTATTTT
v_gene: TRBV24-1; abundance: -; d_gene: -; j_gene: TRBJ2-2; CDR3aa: CATSDSGAGELFF; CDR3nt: TGTGCCACCAGTGATAGCGGCGCCGGGGAGCTGTTTTTT
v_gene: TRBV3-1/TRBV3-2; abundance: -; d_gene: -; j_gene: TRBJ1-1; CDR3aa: CASRGATEAFF; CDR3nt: TGTGCCAGCAGGGGGGCTACTGAAGCTTTCTTT
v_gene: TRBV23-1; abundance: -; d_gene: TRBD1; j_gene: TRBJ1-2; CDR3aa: CASSQSTGGEGYTF; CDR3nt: TGCGCCAGCAGTCAATCAACAGGGGGCGAAGGCTACACCTTC
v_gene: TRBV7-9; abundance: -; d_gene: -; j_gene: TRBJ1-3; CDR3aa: CASSLTYNTIYF; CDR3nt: TGTGCCAGCAGCTTAACTTACAACACCATATATTTT
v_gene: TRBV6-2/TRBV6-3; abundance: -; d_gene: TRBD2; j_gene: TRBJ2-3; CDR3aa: CASSSRLAGSHTQYF; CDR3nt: TGTGCCAGCAGTTCCCGGCTAGCGGGGTCACATACGCAGTATTTT
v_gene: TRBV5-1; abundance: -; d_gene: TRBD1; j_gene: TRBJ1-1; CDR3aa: CASSASGQGGNTEAFF; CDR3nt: TGCGCCAGCAGCGCCTCAGGACAGGGTGGAAACACTGAAGCTTTCTTT
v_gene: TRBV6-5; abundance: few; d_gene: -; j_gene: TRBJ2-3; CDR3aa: CASRQTESPSDTQYF; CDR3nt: TGTGCCAGCAGGCAAACAGAATCCCCCTCAGATACGCAGTATTTT
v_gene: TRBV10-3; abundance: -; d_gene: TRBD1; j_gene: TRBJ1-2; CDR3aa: CAISGSGTAPPHYGYTF; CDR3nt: TGTGCCATCAGTGGGTCGGGGACAGCTCCCCCTCACTATGGCTACACCTTC
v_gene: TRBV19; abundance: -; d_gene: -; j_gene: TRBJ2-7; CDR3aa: CASSILGSNDGYSYEQYF; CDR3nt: TGTGCCAGTAGTATTCTAGGTTCTAACGACGGTTACTCCTACGAGCAGTACTTC
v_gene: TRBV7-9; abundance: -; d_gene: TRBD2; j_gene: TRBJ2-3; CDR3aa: CASRPRLAGRTDTQYF; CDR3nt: TGTGCCAGCAGGCCGCGACTAGCGGGGCGGACAGATACGCAGTATTTT
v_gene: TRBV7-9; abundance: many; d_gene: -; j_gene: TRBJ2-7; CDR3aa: CASSLSNYEQYF; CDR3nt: TGTGCCAGCAGCTTATCCAACTACGAGCAGTACTTC
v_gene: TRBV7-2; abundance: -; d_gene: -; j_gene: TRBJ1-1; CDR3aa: CASSLKGRGTEAFF; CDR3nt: TGTGCCAGCAGCTTAAAGGGGAGGGGGACTGAAGCTTTCTTT
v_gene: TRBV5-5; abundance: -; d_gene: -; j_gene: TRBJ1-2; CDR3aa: CASSLAGLANYGYTF; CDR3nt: TGTGCCAGCAGCTTGGCCGGGTTAGCTAACTATGGCTACACCTTC
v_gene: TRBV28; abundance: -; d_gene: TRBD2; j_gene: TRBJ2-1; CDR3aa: CASSLPGLVSNEQFF; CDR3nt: TGTGCCAGCAGTTTACCTGGACTAGTCAGCAATGAGCAGTTCTTC
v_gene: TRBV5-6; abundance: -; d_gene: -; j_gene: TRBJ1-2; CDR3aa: CASSSAGGYGYTF; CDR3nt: TGTGCCAGCAGCTCCGCCGGGGGCTATGGCTACACCTTC
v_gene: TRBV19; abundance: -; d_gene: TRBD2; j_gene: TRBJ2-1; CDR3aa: CASSIRSSGGKGVQFF; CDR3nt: TGTGCCAGTAGTATAAGGTCTAGCGGGGGTAAGGGGGTGCAGTTCTTC
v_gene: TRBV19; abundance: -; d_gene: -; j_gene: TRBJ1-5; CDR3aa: CASSTGRDYSNQPQHF; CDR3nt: TGTGCCAGTAGTACGGGGCGGGACTATAGCAATCAGCCCCAGCATTTT
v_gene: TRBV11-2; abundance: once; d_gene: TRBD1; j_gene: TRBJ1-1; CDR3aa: CASNQKGAPNTEAFF; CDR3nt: TGTGCCAGCAACCAAAAGGGGGCGCCGAACACTGAAGCTTTCTTT
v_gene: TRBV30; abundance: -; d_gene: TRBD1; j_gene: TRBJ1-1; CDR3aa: CAHSGLGTGHTEAFF; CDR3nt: TGTGCCCACTCGGGGTTAGGGACAGGGCACACTGAAGCTTTCTTT
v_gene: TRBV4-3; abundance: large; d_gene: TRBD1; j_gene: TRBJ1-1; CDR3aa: CASSQGADGGTEAFF; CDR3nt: TGCGCCAGCAGTCAGGGGGCTGACGGGGGTACTGAAGCTTTCTTT
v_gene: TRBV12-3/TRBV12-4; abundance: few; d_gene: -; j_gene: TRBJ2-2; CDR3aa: CASSYHFTGELFF; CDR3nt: TGTGCCAGCAGTTATCACTTCACCGGGGAGCTGTTTTTT
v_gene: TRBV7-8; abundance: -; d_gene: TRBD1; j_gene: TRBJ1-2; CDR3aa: CASSPNRDSPYGYTF; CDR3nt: TGTGCCAGCAGCCCTAACAGGGACAGTCCCTATGGCTACACCTTC
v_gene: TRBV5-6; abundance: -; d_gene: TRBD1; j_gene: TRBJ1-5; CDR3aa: CASSSGQGDQPQHF; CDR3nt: TGTGCCAGCAGCTCTGGACAGGGCGATCAGCCCCAGCATTTT
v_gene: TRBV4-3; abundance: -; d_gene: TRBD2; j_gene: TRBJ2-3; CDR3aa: CASSQVVTSGGPLLGTQYF; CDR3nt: TGCGCCAGCAGCCAAGTGGTGACTAGCGGGGGGCCTTTATTGGGTACGCAGTATTTT
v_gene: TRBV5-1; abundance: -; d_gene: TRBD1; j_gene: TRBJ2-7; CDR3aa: CASREGQGGPYEQYF; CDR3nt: TGCGCCAGCAGGGAGGGACAGGGGGGTCCCTACGAGCAGTACTTC